This T cell receptor beta chain emerged from a study of T cell responses to AZD1222 COVID-19 vaccine. This clone was found a few times. Repertoires were generated with immunoSEQ multiplex PCR, while TCRdb's copy carries only in-frame clones and drops some. Of around 150,000 clones listed, about 87% are singletons. The starting material was peripheral blood, obtained on day 0 of AZD1222 vaccination. This receptor was taken from an adult in good health.

CDR3 bases: TGCGCCAGCAGCTTAGCCCCAACCGGGACAGCAAGCAATCAGCCCCAGCATTTT. Its translation is CASSLAPTGTASNQPQHF. The chain employs TRBV5-1 and TRBJ1-5; 7 bases agree with TRBD1. This CDR3 comprises 18 residues. CDR1 SGHRS and CDR2 YFSETQ come from the germline V gene. J lost 1 base, V lost 2 bases, and 12 bases had no gene match.